The T cell receptor beta chain described here comes from a study of radiation and T cells in renal cell carcinoma. With 4 bases removed from V and 10 bases from J, the gap between germline ends came to 14 bases. This CDR3 is 13 amino acids long. CDR1 and CDR2 from the germline V gene are SGHTA and FQGTGA. Assay used: immunoSEQ multiplex PCR; TCRdb lists only in-frame clones, some missing. The sample consists of about 140,000 clones, less than 90% of them appearing once. Time point described: blood 4 weeks post-SBRT, at nephrectomy. The treatment is: 15 Gy SBRT to primary tumor, nephrectomy 4 weeks later. Nephrectomy followed 15 Gy stereotactic body radiation by 4 weeks.

Sequencing was performed on blood, taken from a patient whose treatment included radiotherapy and nephrectomy. This clonotype originated in a woman aged 50 to 60 with renal cell carcinoma. The rearrangement links TRBV7-3 to TRBJ2-1, with a possible D match to TRBD1 (6 bases). CDR3 bases: TGTGCCAGCAGCTCCGGTTCCGGGACAGAGCAGTTCTTC. It specifies CASSSGSGTEQFF.